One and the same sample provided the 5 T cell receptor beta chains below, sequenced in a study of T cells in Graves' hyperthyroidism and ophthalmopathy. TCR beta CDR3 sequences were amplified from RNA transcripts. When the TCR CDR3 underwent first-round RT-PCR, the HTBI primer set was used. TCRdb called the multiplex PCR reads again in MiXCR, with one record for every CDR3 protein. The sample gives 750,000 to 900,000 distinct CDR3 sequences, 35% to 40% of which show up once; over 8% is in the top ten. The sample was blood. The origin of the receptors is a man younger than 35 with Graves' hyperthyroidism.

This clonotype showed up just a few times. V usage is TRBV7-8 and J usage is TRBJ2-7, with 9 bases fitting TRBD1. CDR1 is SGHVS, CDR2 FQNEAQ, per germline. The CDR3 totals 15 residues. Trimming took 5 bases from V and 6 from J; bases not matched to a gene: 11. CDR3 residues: CASSPHGGQGGEQYF. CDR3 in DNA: TGTGCCAGCAGCCCCCATGGGGGACAGGGTGGCGAGCAGTACTTC.

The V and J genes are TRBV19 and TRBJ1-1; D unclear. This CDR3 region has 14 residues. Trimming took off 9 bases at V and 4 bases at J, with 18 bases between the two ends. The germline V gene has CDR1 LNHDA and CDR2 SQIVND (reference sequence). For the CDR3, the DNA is TGTGCCAGCAGCTTAGAGGGTAAAAGCACTGAAGCTTTCTTT. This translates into CASSLEGKSTEAFF.

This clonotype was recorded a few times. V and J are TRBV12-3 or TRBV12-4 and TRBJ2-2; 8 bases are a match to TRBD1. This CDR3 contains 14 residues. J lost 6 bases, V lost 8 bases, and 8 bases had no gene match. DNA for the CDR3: TGTGCCAGCGGCGGACAGGGTTTGGCCGGGGAGCTGTTTTTT. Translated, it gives CASGGQGLAGELFF.

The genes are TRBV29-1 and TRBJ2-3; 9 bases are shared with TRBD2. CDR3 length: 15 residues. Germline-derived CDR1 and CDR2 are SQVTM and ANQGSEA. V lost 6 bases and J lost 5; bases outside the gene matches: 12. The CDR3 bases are TGCAGCGTCGCGGGACTAGCCGGGCCGGGAGATACGCAGTATTTT. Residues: CSVAGLAGPGDTQYF.

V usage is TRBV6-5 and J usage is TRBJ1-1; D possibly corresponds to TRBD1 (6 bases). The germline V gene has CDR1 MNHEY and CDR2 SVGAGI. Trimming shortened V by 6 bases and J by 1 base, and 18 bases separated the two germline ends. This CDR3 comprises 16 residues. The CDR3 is CASSISPGAPNTEAFF. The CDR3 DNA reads TGTGCCAGCAGCATTTCCCCGGGGGCGCCGAACACTGAAGCTTTCTTT.